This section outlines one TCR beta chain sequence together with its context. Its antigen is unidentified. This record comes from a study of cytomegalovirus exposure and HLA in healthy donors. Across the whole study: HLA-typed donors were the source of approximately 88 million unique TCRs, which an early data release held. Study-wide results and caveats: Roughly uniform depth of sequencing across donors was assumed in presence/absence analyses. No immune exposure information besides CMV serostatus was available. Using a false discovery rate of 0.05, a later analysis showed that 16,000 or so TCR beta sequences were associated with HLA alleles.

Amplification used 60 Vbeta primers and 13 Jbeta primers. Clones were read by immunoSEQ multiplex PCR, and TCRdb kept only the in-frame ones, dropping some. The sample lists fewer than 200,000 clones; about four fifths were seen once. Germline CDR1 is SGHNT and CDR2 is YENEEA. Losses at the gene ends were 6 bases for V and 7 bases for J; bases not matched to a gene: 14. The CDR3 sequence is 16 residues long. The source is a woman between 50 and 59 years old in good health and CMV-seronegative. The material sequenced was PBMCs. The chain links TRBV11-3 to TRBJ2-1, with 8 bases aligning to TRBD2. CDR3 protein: CASSSGGKGGGNEQFF. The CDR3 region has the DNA TGTGCCAGCAGTTCGGGGGGGAAGGGGGGTGGGAATGAGCAGTTCTTC.